This is a list of T cell receptor beta chains from one sample in a study of blood T cell repertoires in COVID-19. Generated by immunoSEQ multiplex PCR, the TCRdb table keeps only in-frame clones and is missing some. The data hold about 170,000 clones, with around nine tenths observed a single time. The sequencing input was PBMCs or T cells enriched from blood (not recorded which). All receptors derive from a woman under 30 who had recovered from COVID-19. The CDR3 runs from the conserved cysteine through the conserved F or W. Each record gives: J gene, D gene, clone size, V gene, CDR3 protein, CDR3 DNA. The D gene is left open where the match is weak. A clone size is listed for some rows: how often the clone was seen (once, few, many), or a class if it is expanded.

J: TRBJ2-1
D: TRBD2
size: -
V: TRBV7-3
CDR3: CASSRGVAGDNEQFF
DNA: TGTGCCAGCAGCCGCGGGGTAGCGGGTGACAATGAGCAGTTCTTC

J: TRBJ1-6
D: -
size: -
V: TRBV27
CDR3: CASSRGGDNNSPLHF
DNA: TGTGCCAGCAGCCGAGGGGGAGATAATAATTCACCCCTCCACTTT

J: TRBJ2-1
D: TRBD2
size: few
V: TRBV29-1
CDR3: CSVEGLANEQFF
DNA: TGCAGCGTTGAAGGACTAGCCAATGAGCAGTTCTTC

J: TRBJ1-5
D: TRBD1
size: -
V: TRBV19
CDR3: CASSIVRDRAPQHF
DNA: TGTGCCAGTAGTATAGTAAGGGACAGGGCGCCCCAGCATTTT

J: TRBJ2-5
D: -
size: -
V: TRBV4-1
CDR3: CASSLADQETQYF
DNA: TGCGCCAGCAGCCTAGCGGACCAAGAGACCCAGTACTTC

J: TRBJ1-2
D: TRBD1
size: -
V: TRBV7-9
CDR3: CASSSTGVGGYTF
DNA: TGTGCCAGCAGCTCGACAGGGGTCGGCGGCTACACCTTC

J: TRBJ2-3
D: -
size: -
V: TRBV19
CDR3: CASSGVEGSTDTQYF
DNA: TGTGCCAGTAGTGGAGTGGAAGGCTCCACAGATACGCAGTATTTT

J: TRBJ1-3
D: TRBD1
size: once
V: TRBV25-1
CDR3: CASSGPGTAQPRYF
DNA: TGTGCCAGCAGTGGACCAGGGACAGCCCAACCTCGATATTTT

J: TRBJ2-1
D: -
size: few
V: TRBV6-6
CDR3: CASSKSGTPYNEQFF
DNA: TGTGCCAGCAGTAAAAGCGGGACACCTTACAATGAGCAGTTCTTC

J: TRBJ2-3
D: TRBD1
size: -
V: TRBV7-8
CDR3: CASSPLGQERYTQYF
DNA: TGTGCCAGCAGCCCTCTAGGACAGGAGCGGTATACGCAGTATTTT

J: TRBJ2-1
D: -
size: -
V: TRBV11-3
CDR3: CASSQRLGGYNEQFF
DNA: TGTGCCAGCAGCCAAAGACTGGGGGGATACAATGAGCAGTTCTTC

J: TRBJ2-2
D: TRBD2
size: -
V: TRBV28
CDR3: CASSLWAGDTGELFF
DNA: TGTGCCAGCAGTTTATGGGCGGGAGACACCGGGGAGCTGTTTTTT

J: TRBJ2-7
D: TRBD1
size: -
V: TRBV6-5
CDR3: CASSYSPGQGNYEQYF
DNA: TGTGCCAGCAGTTACAGCCCAGGACAGGGAAACTACGAGCAGTACTTC

J: TRBJ1-6
D: -
size: -
V: TRBV27
CDR3: CASSLGGISPLHF
DNA: TGTGCCAGCAGTTTAGGGGGGATTTCACCCCTCCACTTT

J: TRBJ2-1
D: -
size: -
V: TRBV6-2/TRBV6-3
CDR3: CASSYSLGPTLTNEQFF
DNA: TGTGCCAGCAGTTACTCCTTGGGCCCAACCCTTACAAATGAGCAGTTCTTC

J: TRBJ1-1
D: -
size: once
V: TRBV27
CDR3: CASSKKGWTVSAFF
DNA: TGTGCCAGCAGCAAAAAGGGATGGACAGTGTCCGCTTTCTTT

J: TRBJ2-3
D: -
size: -
V: TRBV6-4
CDR3: CASSDSPGGTDTQYF
DNA: TGTGCCAGCAGTGACTCCCCGGGGGGCACAGATACGCAGTATTTT

J: TRBJ2-7
D: TRBD2
size: -
V: TRBV7-9
CDR3: CASSGTSGRVDEQYF
DNA: TGTGCCAGCAGCGGGACTAGCGGGAGGGTTGACGAGCAGTACTTC

J: TRBJ2-1
D: TRBD2
size: -
V: TRBV6-2/TRBV6-3
CDR3: CASSPTRASGTNNEQFF
DNA: TGTGCCAGCAGCCCTACTCGGGCTAGCGGCACCAACAATGAGCAGTTCTTC

J: TRBJ2-5
D: TRBD1
size: once
V: TRBV7-6
CDR3: CASSKPGTGGLSETQYF
DNA: TGTGCCAGCAGCAAACCCGGGACAGGGGGTTTGAGCGAGACCCAGTACTTC

J: TRBJ2-2
D: -
size: -
V: TRBV9
CDR3: CASSVVGQLTGELFF
DNA: TGTGCCAGCAGCGTAGTAGGACAGCTCACCGGGGAGCTGTTTTTT

J: TRBJ2-7
D: TRBD1
size: -
V: TRBV7-9
CDR3: CASSPRDRDPYEQYF
DNA: TGTGCCAGCAGCCCACGGGACAGGGACCCCTACGAGCAGTACTTC

J: TRBJ1-5
D: -
size: -
V: TRBV3-1/TRBV3-2
CDR3: CASSPGEGPQHF
DNA: TGTGCCAGCAGTCCAGGGGAGGGGCCCCAGCATTTT

J: TRBJ2-5
D: -
size: -
V: TRBV10-2
CDR3: CASSVTGKETQYF
DNA: TGCGCCAGCAGTGTCACAGGGAAAGAGACCCAGTACTTC